The following is a T cell receptor (beta chain) sequence with its context. Its antigen is currently not known. No base quality information exists; no much larger clone differs at one position. The CDR3 regions of human TCRbeta chains were analyzed by immunosequencing. On the study's bioinformatics: Repertoire TCRs were matched against a reference library of SARS-CoV-2-specific TCRs generated with the MIRA antigen-specificity platform. Breadth was defined as the fraction of unique TCRs that were SARS-CoV-2-associated, and depth was defined as the fraction of total T cells that were SARS-CoV-2-associated. Using the MIRA data, every spike-specific TCR was mapped to the spike region that the TCR reacted to and assigned to either a CD4 or a CD8 class. Log10-transformed breadth and depth values were compared by one-way ANOVA with Sidak's multiple comparisons tests. TCRdb's version of the immuneACCESS table is confined to in-frame rearrangements and falls short of the full clone set. An unresolved V gene accounts for under half of the shortfall where checked; the remainder is of unknown origin. V, J and clone size are those of that table, while D and trimming were read from the DNA. This sample holds more than 95,000 clones; about 88% were observed only once. The top ten clones comprise roughly 4.5% of the sample.

These data originate in a study of T cell responses to AZD1222 COVID-19 vaccine (dated by TCRdb to about 2021). For the study in its entirety: Because spike-specific TCR depth and breadth did not differ between the two schedules, AZD1222 recipients who got a second dose at roughly 4 weeks were pooled with those who got a second dose at roughly 12 weeks. TCR sequencing covered roughly 230 trial participants: roughly 200 given two doses of AZD1222 and 26 given two doses of MenACWY control vaccine. Trial participants were enrolled by age into 18-55, 56-69 and 70-plus year subgroups, with 148, 28 and 57 TCR-sequenced participants respectively. The paper as a whole reports these results and caveats: The 56-69-year group was small, and its depth increase did not reach significance, likely because of low power. Conclusions about previously exposed vaccinees were limited because only a handful of AZD1222 recipients were SARS-CoV-2 seropositive at baseline. Nearly half of unique spike-specific TCRs reportedly recognized epitopes outside regions mutated in the B.1.351 and B.1.1.7 variants. Because no day 14 peak-response samples were available, the repertoires could be characterized only after the peak T cell response. CD4 TCRs associated with the vaccine covered the entire spike protein, and the dominant responses were in regions 160-218 and 743-854. After two AZD1222 doses, both the breadth and the depth of spike-specific TCRs were significantly higher than at day 0 and than in MenACWY recipients. Participants were mostly white British and included more females than males, and it was suggested by the authors that clonal diversity may have been underestimated.

CDR1 SEHNR and CDR2 FQNEAQ are derived from the germline V gene (reference sequence). The V and J ends are trimmed by 6 bases and 5 bases, leaving 11 bases between them. Its CDR3 holds 13 amino acids, cysteine through phenylalanine. Only the CDR3 region is kept as DNA, spanning 39 bases read in frame from base 1. What the time point label conveys for this sample: baseline before first vaccination. Samples from vaccinated people were obtained from the UK trials COV001 and COV002, which included a single-blind randomized controlled phase 2/3 trial of AZD1222 (ChAdOx1 nCoV-19) in healthy adults. For TCRbeta chain sequencing, PBMC samples were collected from trial participants at day 0 and at day 28 after the second dose.

The source is an adult in good health. This sample comprised peripheral blood, obtained on day 0 of AZD1222 vaccination. This chain joins TRBV7-9 to TRBJ2-1; TRBD1 could be the D gene, as 6 bases match. The CDR3 reads CASSHRVDNEQFF. The sequenced DNA is TGTGCCAGCAGTCACAGGGTGGACAATGAGCAGTTCTTC.